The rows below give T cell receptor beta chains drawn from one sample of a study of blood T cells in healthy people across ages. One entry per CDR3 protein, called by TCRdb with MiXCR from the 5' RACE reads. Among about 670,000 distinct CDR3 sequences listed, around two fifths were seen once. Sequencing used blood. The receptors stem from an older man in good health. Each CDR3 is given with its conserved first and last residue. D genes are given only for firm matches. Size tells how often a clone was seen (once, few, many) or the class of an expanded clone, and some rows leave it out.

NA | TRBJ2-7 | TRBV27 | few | CASSTLQQATGEQYF | TGTGCCAGCAGCACTCTTCAACAGGCGACTGGGGAGCAGTACTTC
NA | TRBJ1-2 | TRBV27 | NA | CASSFSSGGFSNYGYTF | TGTGCCAGCAGTTTTTCCTCCGGGGGTTTCTCTAACTATGGCTACACCTTC
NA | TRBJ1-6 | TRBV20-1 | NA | CSARDIGGVNSPLHF | TGCAGTGCTAGAGATATAGGGGGGGTTAATTCACCCCTCCACTTT
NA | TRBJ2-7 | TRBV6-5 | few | CASSYKDPGQSSYEQYF | TGTGCCAGCAGTTACAAAGACCCGGGACAATCATCCTACGAGCAGTACTTC
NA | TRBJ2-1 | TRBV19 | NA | CASSIEGNEQFF | TGTGCCAGTAGTATAGAAGGAAATGAGCAGTTCTTC
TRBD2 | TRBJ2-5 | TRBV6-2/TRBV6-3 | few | CASSSRTSGPPETQYF | TGTGCCAGCAGTTCCCGGACTAGCGGACCCCCCGAGACCCAGTACTTC
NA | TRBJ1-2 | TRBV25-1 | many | CASSEYRQADYGYTF | TGTGCCAGCAGTGAATATCGGCAGGCCGACTATGGCTACACCTTC
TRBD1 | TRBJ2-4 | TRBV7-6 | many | CASSIYPTGTQNIQYF | TGTGCCAGCAGCATCTACCCGACAGGGACCCAAAACATTCAGTACTTC
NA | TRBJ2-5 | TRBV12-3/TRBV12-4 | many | CASSPGRNQETQYF | TGTGCCAGCAGTCCAGGACGCAACCAAGAGACCCAGTACTTC
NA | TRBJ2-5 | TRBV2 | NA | CASSYDRETQYF | TGTGCCAGCAGCTATGACCGAGAGACCCAGTACTTC
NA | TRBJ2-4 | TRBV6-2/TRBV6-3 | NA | CASSYSDRGAKNIQYF | TGTGCCAGCAGTTACTCGGACCGGGGAGCCAAAAACATTCAGTACTTC
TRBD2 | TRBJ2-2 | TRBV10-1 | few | CASSEQIAGGPGTGELFF | TGCGCCAGCAGTGAGCAGATAGCGGGAGGCCCGGGGACCGGGGAGCTGTTTTTT
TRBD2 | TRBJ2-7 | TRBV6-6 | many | CASSDGGTLLDEQYF | TGTGCCAGCAGTGACGGGGGGACCTTATTAGACGAGCAGTACTTC
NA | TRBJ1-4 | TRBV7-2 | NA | CASSLMTPGTNEKLFF | TGTGCCAGCAGCTTAATGACCCCGGGGACTAATGAAAAACTGTTTTTT
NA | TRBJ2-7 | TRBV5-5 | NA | CASSLSGNPSYEQYF | TGTGCCAGCAGCTTATCAGGGAACCCCTCCTACGAGCAGTACTTC
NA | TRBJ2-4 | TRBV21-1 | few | CASSHPGTGGKNIQYF | TGTGCCAGCAGCCACCCGGGGACAGGCGGCAAAAACATTCAGTACTTC
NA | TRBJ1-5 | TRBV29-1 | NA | CSVSSGVDQPQNF | TGCAGCGTCTCCTCAGGGGTGGATCAGCCCCAGAATTTT
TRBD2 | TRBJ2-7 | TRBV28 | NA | CASWKREVAYEQYF | TGTGCCAGCTGGAAGCGGGAGGTAGCCTACGAGCAGTACTTC
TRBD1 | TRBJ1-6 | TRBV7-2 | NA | CASSQTGAYSPLHF | TGTGCCAGCAGCCAAACAGGGGCGTACTCACCCCTCCACTTT
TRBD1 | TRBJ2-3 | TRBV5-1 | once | CASSLAGTGSGPDTRYF | TGCGCCAGCAGCTTGGCCGGGACAGGGAGCGGCCCAGATACGCGGTATTTT
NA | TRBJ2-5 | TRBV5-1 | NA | CASSLGSAGQTQYF | TGCGCCAGCAGCTTGGGGTCGGCGGGGCAGACCCAGTACTTC
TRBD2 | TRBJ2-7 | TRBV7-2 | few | CASSDPGGGSSYEQYF | TGTGCCAGCAGCGATCCCGGCGGGGGGAGCTCCTACGAGCAGTACTTC
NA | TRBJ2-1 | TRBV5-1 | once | CASSLGAVNNEQFF | TGCGCCAGCAGCTTGGGGGCTGTCAACAATGAGCAGTTCTTC
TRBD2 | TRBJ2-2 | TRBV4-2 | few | CASSQEVAGGPDGELFF | TGTGCCAGCAGCCAAGAGGTTGCGGGAGGGCCGGACGGGGAGCTGTTTTTT
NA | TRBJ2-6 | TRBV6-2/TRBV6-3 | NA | CASSYGANVLTF | TGTGCCAGCAGTTACGGGGCCAACGTCCTGACTTTC
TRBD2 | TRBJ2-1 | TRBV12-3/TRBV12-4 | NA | CASRISGRADEQFF | TGTGCCAGCAGAATTAGCGGGAGGGCCGATGAGCAGTTCTTC
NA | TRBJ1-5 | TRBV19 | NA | CASSIWDGNQPQHF | TGTGCCAGTAGTATATGGGACGGTAATCAGCCCCAGCATTTT
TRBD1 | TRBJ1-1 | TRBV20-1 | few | CSAAGDRSHGDPMNTEAFF | TGCAGTGCTGCCGGGGACAGAAGCCATGGTGATCCCATGAACACTGAAGCTTTCTTT
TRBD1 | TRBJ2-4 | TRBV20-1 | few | CSVPGQGSSLAKNIQYF | TGCAGTGTTCCGGGACAGGGGTCATCCTTAGCCAAAAACATTCAGTACTTC
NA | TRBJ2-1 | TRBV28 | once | CASRARSPYNEQFF | TGTGCCAGCAGAGCTAGGTCCCCCTACAATGAGCAGTTCTTC
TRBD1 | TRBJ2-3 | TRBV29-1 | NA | CSVQTGGGTDTQYF | TGCAGCGTGCAGACAGGGGGGGGCACAGATACGCAGTATTTT
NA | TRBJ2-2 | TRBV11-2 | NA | CASSGTNTGELFF | TGTGCCAGCTCCGGGACTAACACCGGGGAGCTGTTTTTT
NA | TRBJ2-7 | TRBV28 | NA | CAGSEGGYEQYF | TGTGCCGGCAGCGAAGGGGGATACGAGCAGTACTTC
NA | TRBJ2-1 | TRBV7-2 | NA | CASSLRARGSIQETQFF | TGTGCCAGCAGCTTGCGCGCCCGGGGATCCATCCAAGAGACCCAGTTCTTC
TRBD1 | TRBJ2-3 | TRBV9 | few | CASSVEGQGSHTQYF | TGTGCCAGCAGCGTAGAAGGACAGGGGAGTCATACGCAGTATTTT
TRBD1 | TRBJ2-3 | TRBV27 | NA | CASSLGDSLVQYF | TGTGCCAGCAGTTTAGGGGACAGCCTTGTGCAGTATTTT
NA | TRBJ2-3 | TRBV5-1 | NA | CASSISGPSTDTQYF | TGCGCCAGCAGCATTAGCGGTCCTAGCACAGATACGCAGTATTTT
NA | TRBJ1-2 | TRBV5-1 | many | CASSSDSFPGYTF | TGCGCCAGCAGCTCCGACAGTTTTCCTGGCTACACCTTC
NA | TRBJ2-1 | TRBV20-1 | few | CSARAEQLHYNEQFF | TGCAGTGCTAGAGCGGAACAGCTCCATTACAATGAGCAGTTCTTC
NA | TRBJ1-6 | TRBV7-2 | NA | CASSQLWGRASYNSPLHF | TGTGCCAGCAGCCAATTATGGGGCAGGGCCTCCTATAATTCACCCCTCCACTTT
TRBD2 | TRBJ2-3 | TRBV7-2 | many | CASSPASGSVDTQYF | TGTGCCAGCAGCCCGGCTAGCGGGAGTGTGGATACGCAGTATTTT